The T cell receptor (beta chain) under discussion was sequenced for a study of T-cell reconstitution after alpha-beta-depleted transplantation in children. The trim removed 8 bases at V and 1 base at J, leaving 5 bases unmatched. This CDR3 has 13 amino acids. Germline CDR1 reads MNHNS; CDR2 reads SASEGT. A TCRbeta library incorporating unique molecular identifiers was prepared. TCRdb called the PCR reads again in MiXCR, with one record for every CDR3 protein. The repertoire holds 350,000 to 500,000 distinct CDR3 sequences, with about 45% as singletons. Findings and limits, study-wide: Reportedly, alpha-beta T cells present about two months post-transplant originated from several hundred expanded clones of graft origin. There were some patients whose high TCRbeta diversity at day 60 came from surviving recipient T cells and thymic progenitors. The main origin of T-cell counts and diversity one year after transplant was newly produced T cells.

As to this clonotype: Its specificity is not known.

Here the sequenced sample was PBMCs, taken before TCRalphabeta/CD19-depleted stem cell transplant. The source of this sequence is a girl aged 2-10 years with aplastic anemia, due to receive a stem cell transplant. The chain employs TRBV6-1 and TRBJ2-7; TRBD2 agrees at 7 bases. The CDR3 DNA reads TGTGCCAGCTGTCGCGGGGGTTCCTACGAGCAGTACTTC. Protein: CASCRGGSYEQYF.